The present entry profiles one TCR beta chain with its context. This entry is derived from a study of OX40 agonist ivuxolimab in advanced cancers. Trimming took off 4 bases at V and 8 bases at J, with 15 bases between the two ends. CDR3 length: 14 amino acids. Germline loops: CDR1 SGDLS, CDR2 YYNGEE. Assay: immunoSEQ multiplex PCR; the TCRdb copy retains only in-frame clones and omits some. Among tens of thousands of clones, roughly 89% were seen once, and the ten largest hold approximately 0.8%. The sequenced sample was CD4+ or CD8+ T cells sorted from blood, obtained in a trial of the OX40 agonist ivuxolimab. This chain uses TRBV9 with TRBJ1-4; no firm D call. The origin of this receptor is an adult with an advanced solid tumor such as melanoma, head and neck, liver or kidney cancer. CDR3 sequence (DNA): TGTGCCAGCAGCCGAGCAGGCGAAATCGAAAAACTGTTTTTT. It specifies CASSRAGEIEKLFF.